This T cell receptor (beta chain) was captured in a study of cytomegalovirus exposure and HLA in healthy donors. Regarding the study as a whole: The study flagged 150 to 200 TCR beta chains as cytomegalovirus-associated. Cytomegalovirus status was reportedly diagnosed by the classifier with high sensitivity and specificity. It was reported in a later analysis that an Asian-associated ancestry cluster showed fewer N-insertions than the approximately 670-donor mean.

Regarding this clone: Its antigen is still unknown.

The primer mix had 60 Vbeta and 13 Jbeta primers. Original data processing: In a later analysis, some 80 million unique TCR beta chains included roughly 11 million shared by two or more donors. This table comes from immunoSEQ multiplex PCR, and its TCRdb copy is limited to in-frame clones, with some not included. That table is the source of V, J and clone size, and D and trimming were worked out from the DNA. The top ten hold roughly 8.2% of the sample, which has 90,000 to 140,000 clones, over 60% seen once. J was trimmed by 4 bases and V by 7 bases; bases with no gene match: 13. The CDR3 totals 16 residues. The germline V gene has CDR1 SNHLY and CDR2 FYNNEI.

Sequenced sample: PBMCs. The rearrangement uses TRBV2 and TRBJ2-5; TRBD1 aligns across 9 bases. The receptor was isolated from a man aged 35 to 55 in good health and CMV-seropositive. The CDR3 reads CASKVQQGAAGETQYF. The CDR3 region has the DNA TGTGCCAGCAAGGTTCAACAGGGGGCGGCAGGAGAGACCCAGTACTTC.